What follows is one T cell receptor beta chain and its context. The antigen is unknown. The data derive from a study of T-cell reconstitution after alpha-beta-depleted transplantation in children. Unique molecular identifiers were used to barcode this TCRbeta library. TCRdb re-analysed the PCR reads in MiXCR, keeping a single row per CDR3 protein. This table has 670,000 or so distinct CDR3 sequences, roughly 13% appearing once. General study points: T-cell counts and diversity were attributed mostly to newly produced T cells one year after transplant. Approximately two months post-transplant, alpha-beta T cells reportedly originated from several hundred expanded graft clones. For some patients, TCRbeta diversity was high at day 60 because of recipient T cells and thymic progenitors that survived.

Germline values: CDR1 DFQATT, CDR2 SNEGSKA (reference sequence). The CDR3 is 14 amino acids. The V end was cut by 3 bases, the J end by 6 bases, with 15 bases between. Sequencing used PBMCs, obtained before TCRalphabeta/CD19-depleted stem cell transplant. The J gene is TRBJ2-1, the V gene TRBV20-1, with a tentative D call TRBD2 (6 bases). The receptor comes from a girl aged 2 to 9 with congenital amegakaryocytic thrombocytopenia, due to receive a stem cell transplant. The CDR3: CSASGGRELNEQFF. The CDR3 DNA sequence: TGCAGTGCTAGTGGAGGACGGGAGCTCAATGAGCAGTTCTTC.